In its sample, the clone carrying this TCR beta chain was seen a few times. The junction does not match germline at one end; this may be a read error. This entry belongs to a study of T-cell memory formation after mild COVID-19. Whole-study context: Among the donors, TCR clusters were largely specific to each donor.

Libraries for TCRalpha and TCRbeta carried sample barcodes and unique molecular identifiers via 5'RACE. TCRdb called the 5' RACE reads again in MiXCR, with one record for every CDR3 protein. The table lists fewer than 500,000 distinct CDR3 sequences, 25% of them singletons, with around an eighth in the top ten. This sequence was found in an adult woman who had mild COVID-19 (a few samples of this study predate the infection). Cell type and time point are not known. The sequencing input was PBMCs or a T cell subset sorted from them (not recorded which).

The CDR3, as DNA: TGTGCCAGCAGTTTAGCGGTGCCTAGCGGGATGCTAAGGTTC. Its protein is CASSLAVPSGMLRF. This rearrangement joins TRBV12-3 or TRBV12-4 to TRBJ2-5; the match to TRBD2 covers 9 bases. The CDR3 is 14 amino acids.